The 21 T cell receptor beta chains below were found in one sample sequenced in a study of blood T cells in healthy people across ages. A second roughly 7 to 11 cycle PCR used barcoded and J-beta primers. TCRdb fed the 5' RACE reads into MiXCR, producing one record per CDR3 protein. Seen here are about 1,500,000 distinct CDR3 sequences, around two fifths observed once, and the top ten hold 6.5% to 10%. Sequencing was performed on blood. These receptors were taken from a woman aged 18-29 years in good health.

This clonotype has a handful of counts. The rearrangement joins TRBV21-1 to TRBJ1-1. TRBV21-1 represents a pseudogene. The CDR3 consists of 15 residues. The CDR3 loop reads CASSNDREEPPGAFF. CDR3 sequence (DNA): TGTGCCAGCAGCAACGACCGAGAAGAGCCTCCAGGAGCTTTCTTT.

This clonotype came up a few times. The chain is built from TRBV6-6 and TRBJ2-7, with TRBD2 as a possible D gene (7 bases). Germline V lookup: CDR1 MNHNY, CDR2 SVGAGI (reference sequence). The V and J ends lost 10 bases and 3 bases respectively, with 19 bases between them. The CDR3 totals 14 residues. CDR3 sequence reads: CATTYHREGYEQYF. Here the CDR3 DNA reads TGTGCCACCACCTACCACAGGGAGGGCTACGAGCAGTACTTC.

The chain links TRBV20-1 to TRBJ1-2; 12 bases are a match to TRBD1. The V gene end was trimmed by 7 bases and the J gene end by 6 bases; junction bases not matched to a gene: 6. Per germline, CDR1 DFQATT and CDR2 SNEGSKA (reference sequence). This CDR3 spans 13 amino acids. The CDR3: CSVGTGGVDGYTF. The CDR3 region has the DNA TGCAGTGTCGGGACAGGGGGCGTTGATGGCTACACCTTC.

The chain uses TRBV5-6 and TRBJ2-2; 7 nucleotides align to TRBD2. This CDR3 has 15 residues. Losses at the gene ends were 4 bases for V and 5 bases for J; bases not matched to a gene: 8. Germline assignment: CDR1 SGHDT and CDR2 YYEEEE. The CDR3 nucleotides are TGTGCCAGCAGCCCATCAGCGGGAAGAACCGGGGAGCTGTTTTTT. Amino acid sequence: CASSPSAGRTGELFF.

This clonotype was recorded only once. This rearrangement joins TRBV15 to TRBJ2-1, with D hard to call. V was trimmed by 5 bases and J by 0 bases, leaving 8 bases between them. This CDR3 is built from 14 residues. The germline gives CDR1 LNHNV, CDR2 YYDKDF (reference sequence). Written as DNA, the CDR3 is TGTGCCACCAGCGCAGGCACCTCCTACAATGAGCAGTTCTTC. Protein sequence: CATSAGTSYNEQFF.

CDR3 sequence (DNA): TGCAGTGCCCCGGGGAGACTGGACTGGAGTGAGCAGTTCTTC. Translated, it gives CSAPGRLDWSEQFF. V and J are TRBV20-1 and TRBJ2-1; a possible D gene is TRBD2 (5 bases). Trimming left V 6 bases short and J 9 bases short, with 21 bases between. CDR3 length: 14 residues. CDR1 is DFQATT, CDR2 SNEGSKA, per germline (reference sequence).

The CDR3 reads CASSYRRGLEGPLGSFF. DNA for the CDR3: TGTGCCAGCAGTTACCGCCGAGGGTTAGAGGGACCCCTAGGTTCTTTCTTT. The chain combines TRBV6-5 with TRBJ1-1, with a tentative D call TRBD1 (5 bases). This CDR3 has 17 amino acids. The germline gives CDR1 MNHEY, CDR2 SVGAGI. V lost 2 bases and J lost 12, with 28 bases in between.

This rearrangement joins TRBV9 to TRBJ1-5; D not resolved. Germline V CDR1 and CDR2: SGDLS, YYNGEE. Trimming left V 4 bases short and J 3 bases short, with 14 bases between. CDR3 size: 15 residues. CDR3 in DNA: TGTGCCAGCAGCCCAGCGGGCAGCTCCAATCAGCCCCAGCATTTT. Its protein product is CASSPAGSSNQPQHF.

This clonotype was seen only a few times. The chain recombines TRBV30 with TRBJ1-2, with a tentative D call TRBD1 (6 bases). This CDR3 is built from 15 residues. V was clipped by 4 bases and J by 0 bases, with 15 bases between them. Germline V gene lookup returns CDR1 GTSNPN and CDR2 SVGIG (reference sequence). The CDR3 region has the DNA TGTGCCTGGACGGGCAGGGGACGAGCTAACTATGGCTACACCTTC. This codes for CAWTGRGRANYGYTF.

The rearrangement uses TRBV20-1 and TRBJ2-7; TRBD2 aligns across 15 bases. The CDR3 spans 17 residues. Germline-derived CDR1 and CDR2 are DFQATT and SNEGSKA (reference sequence). V gave up 4 bases and J gave up 7 bases; unmatched junction bases: 14. CDR3 amino acids: CSATGLAGGSAYNEQYF. The CDR3 nucleotides read TGCAGTGCTACGGGACTAGCGGGAGGTTCTGCCTACAATGAGCAGTACTTC.

This clonotype has just a few counts. This rearrangement joins TRBV29-1 to TRBJ2-1; 9 bases line up with TRBD2. V gave up 0 bases and J gave up 3 bases; unmatched junction bases: 6. This CDR3 comprises 16 residues. Germline V gene lookup returns CDR1 SQVTM and CDR2 ANQGSEA. The CDR3 DNA is TGCAGCGTTGAAGATTGGCGGGAGGGGGTCTACAATGAGCAGTTCTTC. Translating it yields CSVEDWREGVYNEQFF.

Written as DNA, the CDR3 is TGTGCCAGCAGTTACTCACCTAGCGGGAAGGGGTATTTT. It encodes CASSYSPSGKGYF. The chain uses TRBV6-6 and TRBJ2-3; 9 nucleotides agree with TRBD2. The CDR3 has 13 residues. Germline CDR1 MNHNY, CDR2 SVGAGI (reference sequence). V was pared by 0 bases and J by 14 bases, with 6 bases of the junction left unmatched.

The genes are TRBV2 and TRBJ2-3; D possibly corresponds to TRBD1 (5 bases). The CDR3 covers 13 residues. Germline CDR1 is SNHLY and CDR2 is FYNNEI. V was trimmed by 11 bases and J by 6 bases, leaving 18 bases between them. The CDR3 region is CAGARIEVDTQYF. In DNA, the CDR3 is TGTGCCGGGGCCCGAATCGAAGTGGATACGCAGTATTTT.

V is TRBV12-5 and J is TRBJ2-7; 9 bases agree with TRBD2. Germline V CDR1 and CDR2: LGHNT, FRNRAP. This CDR3 region has 15 residues. With 6 bases clipped from V and 4 bases from J, the junction kept 10 bases outside the gene matches. The CDR3 DNA reads TGTGCTAGTGGCCGGGAAGGACTAGCGAGGTACGAGCAGTACTTC. This translates into CASGREGLARYEQYF.

The chain combines TRBV18 with TRBJ2-2; D is tentatively TRBD1 or TRBD2 (6 bases each). CDR1 is KGHSH, CDR2 LQKENI, per germline. The CDR3 spans 17 residues. V was trimmed by 0 bases and J by 1 base, leaving 12 bases between them. The chain's CDR3 is CASSPPGGVVNTGELFF. The CDR3 coding sequence is TGTGCCAGCTCACCACCGGGGGGCGTCGTGAACACCGGGGAGCTGTTTTTT.

The chain employs TRBV28 and TRBJ2-1; weak D call: TRBD2 (6 bases). Trimming cost V 7 bases and J 1 base, with 17 bases left between them. This CDR3 has 16 residues. Looked up from germline, CDR1 is MDHEN and CDR2 is SYDVKM. CDR3 residues: CASTSNWGESYNEQFF. The CDR3 region has the DNA TGTGCCAGCACCTCCAACTGGGGGGAATCCTACAATGAGCAGTTCTTC.

This clonotype was seen a single time. J is TRBJ1-2 and V is TRBV24-1; 9 nucleotides match TRBD1. The CDR3 has 14 amino acids. Trimming removed 2 bases from V and 6 bases from J; junction bases left unmatched: 3. CDR1 and CDR2 (germline): KGHDR, SFDVKD. The CDR3 DNA follows: TGTGCCACCAGTGATTCGCGACAGGGGGATGGCTACACCTTC. It specifies CATSDSRQGDGYTF.

The rearrangement uses TRBV20-1 and TRBJ1-2, with TRBD1 matching over 7 bases. Germline V gene sequence: CDR1 DFQATT, CDR2 SNEGSKA (reference sequence). CDR3 length: 12 residues. V was pared by 7 bases and J by 2 bases, with 4 bases of the junction left unmatched. The CDR3 DNA reads as TGCAGTGGACAGGGAGGAAACTATGGCTACACCTTC. This gives the protein CSGQGGNYGYTF.

The chain uses TRBV21-1 and TRBJ1-1; the table's D call TRBD1 went unverified against the DNA. TRBV21-1 is a documented pseudogene. The CDR3 spans 16 residues. CDR3 in amino acids: CASSIGNKKKVREAFF. The CDR3 bases are TGTGCCAGCAGCATCGGGAACAAGAAAAAGGTCCGTGAAGCTTTCTTT.

J is TRBJ2-1 and V is TRBV6-6; D possibly corresponds to TRBD2 (6 bases). Germline CDR1 reads MNHNY; CDR2 reads SVGAGI (reference sequence). Trimming removed 7 bases from V and 13 bases from J, with 20 bases in between. The length of the CDR3 is 13 residues. CDR3 in amino acids: CASTGLPQETQFF. The CDR3 bases are TGTGCCAGCACCGGACTACCACAAGAGACCCAGTTCTTC.

The gene calls are TRBV7-2 and TRBJ2-1, with 14 bases that match TRBD2. Per germline, CDR1 SGHTA and CDR2 FQGNSA. The CDR3 totals 19 residues. Trimming took 4 bases from V and 3 from J; bases not matched to a gene: 11. In DNA form, the CDR3 reads TGTGCCAGCAGCTCCCCGACTAGCGGGGGGGCCATGGGCTACAATGAGCAGTTCTTC. Translated: CASSSPTSGGAMGYNEQFF. The full variable domain, completed using reference TRBV7-2 and TRBJ2-1, is GAGVSQSPSNKVTEKGKDVELRCDPISGHTALYWYRQSLGQGLEFLIYFQGNSAPDKSGLPSDRFSAERTGGSVSTLTIQRTQQEDSAVYLCASSSPTSGGAMGYNEQFFGPGTRLTVL.